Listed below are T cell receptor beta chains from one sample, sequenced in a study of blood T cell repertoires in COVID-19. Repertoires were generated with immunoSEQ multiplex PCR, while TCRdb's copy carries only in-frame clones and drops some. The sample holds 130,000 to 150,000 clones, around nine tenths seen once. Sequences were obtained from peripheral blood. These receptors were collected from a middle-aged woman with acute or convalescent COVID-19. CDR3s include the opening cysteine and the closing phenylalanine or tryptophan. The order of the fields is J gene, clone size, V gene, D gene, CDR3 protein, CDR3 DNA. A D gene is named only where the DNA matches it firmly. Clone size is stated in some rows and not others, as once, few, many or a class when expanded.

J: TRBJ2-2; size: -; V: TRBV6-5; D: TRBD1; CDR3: CASTPPGQVGELFF; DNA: TGTGCCAGCACCCCTCCGGGACAGGTCGGGGAGCTGTTTTTT
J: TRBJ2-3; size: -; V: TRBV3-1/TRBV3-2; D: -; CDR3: CASSQRRASTDTQYF; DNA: TGTGCCAGCAGCCAAAGGCGGGCTAGCACAGATACGCAGTATTTT
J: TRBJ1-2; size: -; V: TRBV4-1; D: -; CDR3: CASSQTANYGYTF; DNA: TGCGCCAGCAGCCAAACAGCTAACTATGGCTACACCTTC
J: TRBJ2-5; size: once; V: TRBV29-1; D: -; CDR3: CSVLTSIIAQETQYF; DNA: TGCAGCGTCCTAACCTCAATAATAGCCCAAGAGACCCAGTACTTC
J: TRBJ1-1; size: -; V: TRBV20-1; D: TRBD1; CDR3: CSADRQGKAFF; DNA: TGCAGTGCTGATCGACAGGGGAAAGCTTTCTTT
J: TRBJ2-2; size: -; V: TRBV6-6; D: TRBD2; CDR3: CASSKSGGAAGELFF; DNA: TGTGCCAGCTCTAAGAGCGGGGGGGCTGCCGGGGAGCTGTTTTTT
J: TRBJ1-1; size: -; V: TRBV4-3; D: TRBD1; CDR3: CASSQDSRGQGEAFF; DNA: TGCGCCAGCAGCCAAGATTCCAGGGGGCAGGGTGAAGCTTTCTTT
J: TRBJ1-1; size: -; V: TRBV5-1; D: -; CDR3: CASSLVETGNTEAFF; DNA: TGCGCCAGCAGCTTGGTCGAGACGGGTAACACTGAAGCTTTCTTT
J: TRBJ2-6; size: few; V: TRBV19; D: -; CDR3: CASSAAPWLGGLGANVLTF; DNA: TGTGCCAGTAGTGCCGCCCCATGGTTGGGAGGATTGGGGGCCAACGTCCTGACTTTC
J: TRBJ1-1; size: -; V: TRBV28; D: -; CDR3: CASSFGLGGNTEAFF; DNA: TGTGCCAGCAGTTTCGGCCTTGGCGGGAACACTGAAGCTTTCTTT
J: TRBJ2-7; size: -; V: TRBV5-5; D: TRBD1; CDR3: CASSWTGRSEQYF; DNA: TGTGCCAGCAGCTGGACAGGGAGGAGCGAGCAGTACTTC
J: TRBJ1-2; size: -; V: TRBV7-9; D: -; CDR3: CASSLDTGPNYGYTF; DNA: TGTGCCAGCAGCTTAGATACAGGGCCAAACTATGGCTACACCTTC
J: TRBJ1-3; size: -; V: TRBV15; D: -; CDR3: CATSRALGGANGNTIYF; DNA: TGTGCCACCAGCAGAGCCCTCGGGGGGGCAAATGGAAACACCATATATTTT
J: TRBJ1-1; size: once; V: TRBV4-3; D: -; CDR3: CASSQWQGIEAFF; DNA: TGCGCCAGCAGCCAATGGCAGGGCATTGAAGCTTTCTTT
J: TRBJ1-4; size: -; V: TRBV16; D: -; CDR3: CASSHGAKLFF; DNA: TGTGCCAGCAGCCATGGAGCCAAACTGTTTTTT
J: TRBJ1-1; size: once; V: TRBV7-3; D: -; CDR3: CASSLEATGSARDTEAFF; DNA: TGTGCCAGCAGCTTAGAGGCCACAGGGTCGGCGAGGGACACTGAAGCTTTCTTT
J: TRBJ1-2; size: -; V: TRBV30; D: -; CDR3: CAWSVGEGYGYTF; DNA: TGTGCCTGGAGTGTAGGTGAGGGCTATGGCTACACCTTC
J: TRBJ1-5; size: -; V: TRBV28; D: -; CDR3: CASSFPGKGNQPQHF; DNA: TGTGCCAGCAGTTTCCCGGGGAAGGGCAATCAGCCCCAGCATTTT
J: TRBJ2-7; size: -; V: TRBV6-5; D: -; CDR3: CASSQDSPLYEQYF; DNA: TGTGCCAGCAGTCAGGACAGCCCGCTCTACGAGCAGTACTTC
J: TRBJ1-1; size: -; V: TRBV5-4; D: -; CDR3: CASSLAGGWDTEAFF; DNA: TGTGCCAGCAGCTTGGCCGGGGGGTGGGACACTGAAGCTTTCTTT
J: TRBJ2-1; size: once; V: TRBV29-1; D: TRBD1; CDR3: CSVAPDRVNEQFF; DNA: TGCAGCGTCGCGCCGGACAGGGTGAATGAGCAGTTCTTC
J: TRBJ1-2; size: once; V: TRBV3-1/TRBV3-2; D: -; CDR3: CASSQGRVTGYTF; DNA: TGTGCCAGCAGCCAAGGCAGGGTGACTGGCTACACCTTC
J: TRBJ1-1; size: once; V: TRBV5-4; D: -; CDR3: CASSLGGPGGEAFF; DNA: TGTGCCAGCAGCTTGGGAGGCCCCGGAGGTGAAGCTTTCTTT
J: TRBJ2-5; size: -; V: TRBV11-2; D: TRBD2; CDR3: CASSPGVAGGRGQETQYF; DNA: TGTGCCAGCAGCCCGGGGGTAGCGGGGGGGCGCGGTCAAGAGACCCAGTACTTC
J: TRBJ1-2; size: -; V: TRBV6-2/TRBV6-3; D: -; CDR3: CASSYRGGSEANYGYTF; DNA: TGTGCCAGCAGTTACCGAGGTGGGTCGGAAGCTAACTATGGCTACACCTTC
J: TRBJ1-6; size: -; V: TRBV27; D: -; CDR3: CASHSDPGPLHF; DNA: TGTGCCAGCCACTCCGACCCGGGACCCCTCCACTTT
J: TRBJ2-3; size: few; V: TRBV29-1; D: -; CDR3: CSVEAPQATDTQYF; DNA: TGCAGCGTTGAAGCCCCCCAGGCCACAGATACGCAGTATTTT
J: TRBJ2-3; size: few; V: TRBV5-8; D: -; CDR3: CASSLRGFSTDTQYF; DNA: TGTGCCAGCAGCTTGAGGGGTTTTAGCACAGATACGCAGTATTTT
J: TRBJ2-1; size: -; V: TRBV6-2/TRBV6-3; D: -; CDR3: CASSSTGGGPNEQFF; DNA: TGTGCCAGCAGTTCCACGGGAGGGGGCCCCAATGAGCAGTTCTTC
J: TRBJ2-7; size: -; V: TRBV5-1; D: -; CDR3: CASRSGTQGYEQYF; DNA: TGCGCCAGCAGATCCGGGACACAAGGGTACGAGCAGTACTTC
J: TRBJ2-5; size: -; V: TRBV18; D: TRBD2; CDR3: CASSPGLAAIQETQYF; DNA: TGTGCCAGCTCACCGGGACTAGCGGCCATTCAAGAGACCCAGTACTTC
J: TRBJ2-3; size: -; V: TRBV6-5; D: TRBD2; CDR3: CASRSLAGWQDTQYF; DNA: TGTGCCAGCAGGTCTCTAGCGGGGTGGCAAGATACGCAGTATTTT
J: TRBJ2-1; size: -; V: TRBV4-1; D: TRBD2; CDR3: CASSPVAGTRLYNEQFF; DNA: TGCGCCAGCAGCCCTGTAGCCGGGACTAGACTTTACAATGAGCAGTTCTTC
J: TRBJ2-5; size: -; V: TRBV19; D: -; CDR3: CASGQGGQTQYF; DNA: TGTGCCAGTGGGCAGGGAGGACAGACCCAGTACTTC
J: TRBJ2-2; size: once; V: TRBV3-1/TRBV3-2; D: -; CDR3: CASSHQDRNTGELFF; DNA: TGTGCCAGCAGCCACCAAGACAGAAACACCGGGGAGCTGTTTTTT
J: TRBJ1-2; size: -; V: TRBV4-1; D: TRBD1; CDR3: CASSLMTGGGYGYTF; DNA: TGCGCCAGCAGCCTCATGACAGGGGGTGGCTATGGCTACACCTTC
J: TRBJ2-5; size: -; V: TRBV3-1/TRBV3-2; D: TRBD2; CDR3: CASSQGGLVVDF; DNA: TGTGCCAGCAGCCAAGGTGGACTAGTAGTCGACTTC
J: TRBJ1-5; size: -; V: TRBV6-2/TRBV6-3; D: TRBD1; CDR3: CASSPPQGASGNQPQHF; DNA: TGTGCCAGCAGTCCCCCTCAGGGGGCTAGCGGCAATCAGCCCCAGCATTTT
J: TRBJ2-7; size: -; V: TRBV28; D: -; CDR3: CASSGTSLIHF; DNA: TGTGCCAGCAGTGGAACTAGCTTAATCCACTTC
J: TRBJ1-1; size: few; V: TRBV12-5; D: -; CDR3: CASGPGYGNTEAFF; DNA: TGTGCTAGTGGTCCAGGGTATGGGAACACTGAAGCTTTCTTT
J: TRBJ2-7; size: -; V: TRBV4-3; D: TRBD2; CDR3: CASSQGTSGTYEQYF; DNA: TGCGCCAGCAGCCAAGGGACTAGCGGGACCTACGAGCAGTACTTC
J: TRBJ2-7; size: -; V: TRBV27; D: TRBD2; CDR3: CASSPGLAGEIQYF; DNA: TGTGCCAGCAGTCCTGGACTAGCGGGGGAAATTCAGTACTTC
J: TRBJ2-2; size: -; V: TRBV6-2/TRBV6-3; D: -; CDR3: CASSYMEPTGELFF; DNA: TGTGCCAGCAGTTACATGGAGCCTACCGGGGAGCTGTTTTTT
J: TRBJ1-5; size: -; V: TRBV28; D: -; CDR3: CASSLQGDQPQHF; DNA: TGTGCCAGCAGTTTACAGGGCGACCAGCCCCAGCATTTT
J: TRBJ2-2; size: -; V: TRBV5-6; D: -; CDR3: CASSFIVTGELFF; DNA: TGTGCCAGCAGCTTTATAGTAACCGGGGAGCTGTTTTTT
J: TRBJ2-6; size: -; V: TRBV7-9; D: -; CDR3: CASSSTAGANVLTF; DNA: TGTGCCAGCAGCTCGACAGCTGGGGCCAACGTCCTGACTTTC
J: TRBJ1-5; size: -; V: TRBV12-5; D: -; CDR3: CASGLVRGGPLPQHF; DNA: TGTGCTAGTGGTTTGGTGAGAGGGGGACCTCTGCCCCAGCATTTT
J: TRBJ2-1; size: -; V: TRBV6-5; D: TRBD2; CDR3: CASRSTGRYNEQFF; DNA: TGTGCCAGCAGATCTACCGGGAGGTACAATGAGCAGTTCTTC
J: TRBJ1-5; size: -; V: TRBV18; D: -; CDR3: CASSPSHSNQPQHF; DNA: TGTGCCAGCTCACCTTCACATAGCAATCAGCCCCAGCATTTT
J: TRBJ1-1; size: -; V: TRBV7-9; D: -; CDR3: CASSRHDKMNTEAFF; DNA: TGTGCCAGCAGCCGTCACGACAAGATGAACACTGAAGCTTTCTTT
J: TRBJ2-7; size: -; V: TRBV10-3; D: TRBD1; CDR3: CAISESPGTVSSYEQYF; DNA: TGTGCCATCAGTGAGTCGCCCGGGACAGTGAGCTCCTACGAGCAGTACTTC